This T cell receptor (beta chain) was identified during a study of identical twins. It was template switching that added a universal primer site, and there were unique molecular identifiers on the cDNA. One entry per CDR3 protein, called by TCRdb with MiXCR from the 5' RACE reads. The table includes around 690,000 distinct CDR3 sequences, 21% detected once. About this clonotype itself: The antigen remains undetermined.

V lost 0 bases and J lost 4, with 11 bases in between. The CDR3 totals 14 residues. Germline V gene data show CDR1 as SGDLS and CDR2 as YYNGEE. Regarding the study as a whole: In cord blood, abundant beta clonotypes had fewer insertions; memory showed no trend.

These data were also reused for a study on T cells expressing NK-cell markers. According to that study: Expanded NKG2C+ T cell clones had unclear HCMV specificity.

The V gene is TRBV9, the J gene TRBJ2-7; no firm D call. The source material was PBMCs. This clonotype originated in a young woman in good health. Here the CDR3 reads CASSVDYGTYEQYF. Written as DNA, the CDR3 is TGTGCCAGCAGCGTAGATTACGGAACTTACGAGCAGTACTTC. Looking up the rest from reference TRBV9 and TRBJ2-7 gives the full variable domain: DSGVTQTPKHLITATGQRVTLRCSPRSGDLSVYWYQQSLDQGLQFLIQYYNGEERAKGNILERFSAQQFPDLHSELNLSSLELGDSALYFCASSVDYGTYEQYFGPGTRLTVT.